This is a list of T cell receptor beta chains from one sample in a study of blood T cells in healthy people across ages. TCRdb re-called the 5' RACE reads with MiXCR, one entry per CDR3 protein. The sample contains 1 million or so distinct CDR3 sequences, 45% of which appear only once. The material sequenced was blood. The receptors were sampled from a woman aged 55-70 years in good health. Each CDR3 is given with its conserved first and last residue. The D gene is left open where the match is weak. Only part of the rows carry a size: once, few, many, or a class if the clone is expanded.

clone_size,v_call,j_call,d_call,cdr3_aa,cdr3_nt
-,TRBV7-9,TRBJ2-4,-,CASSLVQSEQYF,TGTGCCAGCAGCTTAGTTCAGTCTGAGCAGTACTTC
-,TRBV4-2,TRBJ1-6,TRBD1,CASSQSLRTGYSPLHF,TGTGCCAGCAGCCAAAGCCTCAGGACAGGGTATTCACCCCTCCACTTT
-,TRBV29-1,TRBJ2-5,-,CSVAPNREQETQYF,TGCAGCGTCGCCCCCAACCGGGAACAAGAGACCCAGTACTTC
many,TRBV15,TRBJ2-7,-,CATSRGGSSYEQYF,TGTGCCACCAGCAGAGGAGGGTCCTCCTACGAGCAGTACTTC
many,TRBV6-5,TRBJ2-5,-,CASSQGGQETQYF,TGTGCCAGCAGTCAGGGTGGCCAAGAGACCCAGTACTTC
-,TRBV15,TRBJ1-5,-,CATSTGPGGQPQHF,TGTGCCACCAGCACCGGGCCTGGGGGACAGCCCCAGCATTTT
-,TRBV5-1,TRBJ2-5,TRBD2,CASSFSGRAWQETQYF,TGCGCCAGCAGCTTTAGCGGGAGGGCGTGGCAAGAGACCCAGTACTTC
many,TRBV9,TRBJ2-1,-,CASSSGGGNEQFF,TGTGCCAGCAGCTCCGGAGGGGGCAATGAGCAGTTCTTC
few,TRBV7-2,TRBJ2-7,TRBD1,CASSLQRGPYEQYF,TGTGCCAGCAGCCTACAAAGGGGGCCCTACGAGCAGTACTTC
-,TRBV24-1,TRBJ2-1,TRBD1,CATSDPGGWTGNEQFF,TGTGCCACCAGTGATCCAGGGGGCTGGACTGGCAATGAGCAGTTCTTC
-,TRBV28,TRBJ2-4,-,CASGPRGAAKNIQYF,TGTGCCAGCGGGCCCAGGGGGGCCGCGAAAAACATTCAGTACTTC
-,TRBV3-1,TRBJ2-7,TRBD2,CASSPGTSGYSTYNEQYF,TGTGCCAGCAGCCCAGGGACTAGCGGGTACTCAACCTACAATGAGCAGTACTTC
-,TRBV4-2,TRBJ2-7,TRBD2,CASSPRLAGIYNEQYF,TGTGCCAGCAGCCCTAGACTAGCGGGAATCTACAATGAGCAGTACTTC
-,TRBV7-6,TRBJ2-5,-,CASSLDPWATQYF,TGTGCCAGCAGCTTAGATCCCTGGGCGACCCAGTACTTC
-,TRBV3-1,TRBJ2-7,-,CASSHHGGDYEQYF,TGTGCCAGCAGCCACCACGGGGGAGACTACGAGCAGTACTTC
-,TRBV14,TRBJ2-5,-,CASSQESGQYF,TGTGCCAGCAGCCAAGAGTCAGGGCAGTACTTC
few,TRBV9,TRBJ2-1,TRBD2,CASTPRAGGFNEQFF,TGTGCCAGCACCCCCCGAGCGGGAGGGTTTAATGAGCAGTTCTTC
-,TRBV20-1,TRBJ2-1,TRBD2,CSARASGGREYNEQFF,TGCAGTGCTAGAGCCAGCGGGGGGAGAGAGTACAATGAGCAGTTCTTC
few,TRBV25-1,TRBJ2-7,TRBD2,CASNPGTRANEQYF,TGTGCCAGCAATCCCGGGACTAGGGCTAACGAGCAGTACTTC
-,TRBV18,TRBJ2-5,TRBD2,CASSRLAGGGETQYF,TGTGCCAGCTCACGACTAGCGGGAGGCGGAGAGACCCAGTACTTC
-,TRBV12-3/TRBV12-4,TRBJ2-2,-,CASSAGQLNTGELFF,TGTGCCAGCAGCGCCGGACAGCTTAACACCGGGGAGCTGTTTTTT
-,TRBV7-6,TRBJ2-3,-,CASSSYGDTDTQYF,TGTGCCAGCAGCTCCTACGGGGACACAGATACGCAGTATTTT
-,TRBV3-1,TRBJ1-4,TRBD1,CASSLGQGKAEKLFF,TGTGCCAGCAGTCTCGGACAGGGAAAGGCTGAAAAACTGTTTTTT
-,TRBV6-1,TRBJ1-5,-,CATHGVNQPQHF,TGTGCCACCCACGGGGTTAATCAGCCCCAGCATTTT
-,TRBV6-6,TRBJ1-6,-,CASSRGSGNSPLHF,TGTGCCAGCAGTAGGGGGTCGGGGAATTCACCCCTCCACTTT
-,TRBV6-5,TRBJ1-2,-,CASSYLLQGGGYTF,TGTGCCAGCAGTTACTTACTACAGGGTGGAGGCTACACCTTC
-,TRBV7-8,TRBJ2-7,-,CASSLWSAGAYEQYF,TGTGCCAGCAGCTTATGGTCCGCCGGGGCTTACGAGCAGTACTTC
-,TRBV25-1,TRBJ1-2,-,CASSDYGSTYGYTF,TGTGCCAGCAGTGATTATGGGAGCACCTATGGCTACACCTTC